The 19 T cell receptor beta chains in this list originate from one sample, sequenced in a study of T cells after posttransplantation cyclophosphamide (dated by TCRdb to between 2015 and 2016). Reading the label with the study, this specimen's treatment or condition is: high-dose cyclophosphamide on days +3 and +4 as single-agent GVHD prophylaxis. Patients in the PTCy group got busulfan and fludarabine conditioning, a marrow graft from a related or unrelated donor, and cyclophosphamide on days +3 and +4. Receptors were amplified or captured by the immunoSEQ multiplex PCR assay. Drawn from immuneACCESS, this table holds only the in-frame rearrangements with V and J called that TCRdb kept. Clones are partly lost; checked studies trace under half to an unresolved V gene and leave the rest unexplained. A total of about 43,000 clones appear in this sample, 90% of them only once. The ten largest clones add up to over 2% of the sample.

Sequences were derived from PBMCs, sampled roughly 59 days after allogeneic stem cell transplant with posttransplant cyclophosphamide. Source of these receptors: a male patient between 60 and 69 years old who received an allogeneic stem cell transplant from a related donor and was CMV-positive. After a transplant, some T cells may be the graft donor's own cells.

The CDR3 nucleotides are TGTGCCAGAAGCCCCGGACAGGGCGCCTCTGGGGAGCAGTACTTC. Its translation: CARSPGQGASGEQYF. This rearrangement joins TRBV5-3 to TRBJ2-7; 8 bases are a match to TRBD1. TRBV5-3 is filed as an ORF, its function uncertain. Losses at the gene ends were 4 bases for V and 7 bases for J; bases not matched to a gene: 13. The CDR3 runs to 15 residues.

This chain links TRBV6-1 with TRBJ1-2; TRBD1 is a possible D gene (5 bases). Trimming pared 7 bases from V and 5 bases from J, leaving 14 bases between. Germline V gives CDR1 MNHNS, CDR2 SASEGT. This CDR3 is built from 13 residues. The DNA of the CDR3 is TGTGCCAGCATTGGAGGGGCGGCGTATGGCTACACCTTC. This sequence encodes CASIGGAAYGYTF.

The CDR3 spells CASSDLGSGNTIYF. The CDR3 DNA sequence: TGTGCCAGCAGTGATCTCGGCTCTGGAAACACCATATATTTT. The gene calls are TRBV2 and TRBJ1-3; no firm D call. V lost 3 bases and J lost 0, with 6 bases in between. Germline V gene sequence: CDR1 SNHLY, CDR2 FYNNEI. CDR3 length: 14 amino acids.

This clone was counted a single time. The chain couples TRBV6-5 to TRBJ1-2, with D hard to call. Germline CDR1 and CDR2: MNHEY and SVGAGI. The length of the CDR3 is 12 residues. V lost 6 bases and J 7 bases, leaving 12 bases between the germline ends. DNA for the CDR3: TGTGCCAGCAGAATTGCGGGTGTTGGCTACACCTTC. This codes for CASRIAGVGYTF.

The gene calls are TRBV7-2 and TRBJ1-5; D might be TRBD1 (5 bases). V lost 2 bases and J lost 6, with 14 bases in between. Per the germline V gene, CDR1 is SGHTA and CDR2 is FQGNSA. CDR3 length equals 15 residues. The DNA for the CDR3 is TGTGCCAGCAGCTTAAGTGGGGGAGGCGGTCAGCCCCAGCATTTT. Its protein product is CASSLSGGGGQPQHF.

The CDR3: CASGLASTDTQYF. The DNA of the CDR3 is TGTGCCAGCGGTCTAGCTAGCACAGATACGCAGTATTTT. The V call is TRBV7-9, the J call TRBJ2-3; possible D gene TRBD2, 5 bases. CDR1 is SEHNR, CDR2 FQNEAQ, per germline (reference sequence). Trimming took 8 bases from V and 0 from J, leaving 9 bases between them. The CDR3 loop spans 13 amino acids.

The chain has TRBV5-1 and TRBJ2-1; D is perhaps TRBD2 (6 bases). Looked up from germline, CDR1 is SGHRS and CDR2 is YFSETQ. The CDR3 contains 14 residues. Trimming took off 0 bases at V and 7 bases at J, with 11 bases between the two ends. DNA of the CDR3: TGCGCCAGCAGCTTGGTTTCTCGGGGGAATGAGCAGTTCTTC. It yields the protein CASSLVSRGNEQFF. The full variable domain, rest sourced from reference TRBV5-1 and TRBJ2-1, is KAGVTQTPRYLIKTRGQQVTLSCSPISGHRSVSWYQQTPGQGLQFLFEYFSETQRNKGNFPGRFSGRQFSNSRSEMNVSTLELGDSALYLCASSLVSRGNEQFFGPGTRLTVL.

This chain connects TRBV7-9 to TRBJ1-2; TRBD1 matches 7 bases. This CDR3 has 13 amino acids. Germline trimming cut 3 bases from V and 6 bases from J; bases unmatched to any gene: 4. Looked up from germline, CDR1 is SEHNR and CDR2 is FQNEAQ (reference sequence). CDR3 nucleotide sequence: TGTGCCAGCAGCTTCGGACAGGACGATGGCTACACCTTC. As protein: CASSFGQDDGYTF.

The V gene is TRBV13, the J gene TRBJ2-1; 9 bases are shared with TRBD2. The trim removed 3 bases at V and 14 bases at J, leaving 17 bases unmatched. The CDR3 is made up of 16 amino acids. From germline, CDR1 is PRHDT and CDR2 FYEKMQ (reference sequence). This CDR3 reads CASSLSLAGWGVQKFF. CDR3 coding DNA: TGTGCCAGCAGCTTGTCGCTAGCGGGGTGGGGGGTACAGAAGTTCTTC.

This chain connects TRBV4-1 to TRBJ1-5; the D gene is possibly TRBD1 (5 bases). V lost 10 bases and J lost 3, with 22 bases in between. The V gene's germline CDR1 is MGHRA and CDR2 YSYEKL. The CDR3 is 16 residues long. For the CDR3, the DNA is TGCGCCACAAAGAAACAGGTATTAGCAGACAATCAGCCCCAGCATTTT. Its translation: CATKKQVLADNQPQHF.

The V and J genes are TRBV19 and TRBJ1-2, with 8 nucleotides matching TRBD1. The germline V gene has CDR1 LNHDA and CDR2 SQIVND (reference sequence). Trimming at V came to 7 bases and at J to 4 bases, leaving 8 bases not matched to a gene. The CDR3 is 14 residues long. CDR3: CASTRTGRRYGYTF. CDR3 bases: TGTGCCAGTACCCGGACAGGGAGACGCTATGGCTACACCTTC.

The chain has TRBV2 and TRBJ1-6; the D is unclear. V was cut by 3 bases and J by 6 bases, with 9 bases left in between. CDR1 is SNHLY, CDR2 FYNNEI, per germline. CDR3 length equals 14 residues. The CDR3 DNA reads TGTGCCAGCAGTGATTTAGGAGTTAATTCACCCCTCCACTTT. Translated: CASSDLGVNSPLHF.

The chain couples TRBV18 to TRBJ2-7; TRBD1 agrees at 7 bases. Germline-derived CDR1 and CDR2 are KGHSH and LQKENI. The V segment lost 4 bases and the J segment 3 bases; nucleotides outside the gene matches: 0. The length of the CDR3 is 12 residues. The CDR3 nucleotides are TGTGCCAGCTCACGGGACAGCTACGAGCAGTACTTC. Translating gives CASSRDSYEQYF.

The rearrangement joins TRBV5-6 to TRBJ1-2; possibly TRBD1 for D (6 bases). The CDR3 has 15 residues. V lost 4 bases, J lost 3 bases, and 16 bases lay in between. Germline V gene data show CDR1 as SGHDT and CDR2 as YYEEEE. The CDR3 protein is CASSGLQGNDYGYTF. CDR3 in DNA: TGTGCCAGCAGCGGTCTACAGGGTAATGACTATGGCTACACCTTC.

The chain combines TRBV7-9 with TRBJ2-7; 8 bases match TRBD1. V trimming: 5 bases; J trimming: 3 bases; junction bases outside the gene matches: 9. CDR1 and CDR2 from the germline V gene are SEHNR and FQNEAQ (reference sequence). The CDR3 totals 15 residues. CDR3 DNA: TGTGCCAGCAGCATAACGACAGGGGCGGGCTACGAGCAGTACTTC. Protein: CASSITTGAGYEQYF. Supplemented by reference TRBV7-9 and TRBJ2-7, the full variable domain reads DTGVSQNPRHKITKRGQNVTFRCDPISEHNRLYWYRQTLGQGPEFLTYFQNEAQLEKSRLLSDRFSAERPKGSFSTLEIQRTEQGDSAMYLCASSITTGAGYEQYFGPGTRLTVT.

The rearrangement joins TRBV6-6 to TRBJ1-5; 9 bases fit TRBD1. This CDR3 region has 16 residues. The J segment lost 5 bases and the V segment lost 11 bases, leaving 16 bases of the junction unmatched. CDR1 is MNHNY, CDR2 SVGAGI, per germline (reference sequence). The chain's CDR3 is CASHSVDRGNHQPQHF. CDR3 nucleotides: TGTGCCTCCCATTCTGTGGACAGGGGAAACCATCAGCCCCAGCATTTT.

The chain links TRBV11-2 to TRBJ2-2; D gene uncertain. V was trimmed by 1 base and J by 8 bases, leaving 11 bases between them. The CDR3 covers 14 residues. Germline values: CDR1 SGHAT, CDR2 FQNNGV. Written as DNA, the CDR3 is TGTGCCAGCAGCTTAGCGCGCGGAAAAGGGGAGCTGTTTTTT. Translating gives CASSLARGKGELFF.

The CDR3 region is CASSPRTTEDIQYF. CDR3 DNA sequence: TGTGCCAGCAGCCCCAGAACGACTGAAGACATTCAGTACTTC. This chain joins TRBV7-8 and TRBJ2-4; D remains ambiguous. Between the trimmed V and J ends, which lost 5 bases and 8 bases, there was a span of 16 bases. This CDR3 is built from 14 residues. Germline V gene sequence: CDR1 SGHVS, CDR2 FQNEAQ. Variable domain in full (rest from reference TRBV7-8 and TRBJ2-4): GAGVSQSPRYKVAKRGQDVALRCDPISGHVSLFWYQQALGQGPEFLTYFQNEAQLDKSGLPSDRFFAERPEGSVSTLKIQRTQQEDSAVYLCASSPRTTEDIQYFGAGTRLSVL.

This chain links TRBV7-8 with TRBJ1-2; D is perhaps TRBD1 (5 bases). Trimming cost V 5 bases and J 3 bases, with 16 bases left between them. The CDR3 is 15 amino acids. CDR1 SGHVS and CDR2 FQNEAQ come from the germline V gene. In DNA form, the CDR3 reads TGTGCCAGCAGCCGGACACTCGAGGTAGACTATGGCTACACCTTC. Amino acid sequence: CASSRTLEVDYGYTF.